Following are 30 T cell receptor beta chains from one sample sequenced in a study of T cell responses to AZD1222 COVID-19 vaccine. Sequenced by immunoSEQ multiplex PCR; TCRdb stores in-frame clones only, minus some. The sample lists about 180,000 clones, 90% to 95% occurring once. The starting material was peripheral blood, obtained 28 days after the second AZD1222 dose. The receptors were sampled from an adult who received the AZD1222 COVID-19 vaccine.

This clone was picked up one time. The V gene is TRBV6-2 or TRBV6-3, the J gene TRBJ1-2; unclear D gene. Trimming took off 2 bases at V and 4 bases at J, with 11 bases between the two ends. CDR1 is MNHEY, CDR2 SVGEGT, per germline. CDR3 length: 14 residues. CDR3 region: CASSYGPQTYGYTF. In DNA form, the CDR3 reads TGTGCCAGCAGTTACGGGCCCCAGACCTATGGCTACACCTTC.

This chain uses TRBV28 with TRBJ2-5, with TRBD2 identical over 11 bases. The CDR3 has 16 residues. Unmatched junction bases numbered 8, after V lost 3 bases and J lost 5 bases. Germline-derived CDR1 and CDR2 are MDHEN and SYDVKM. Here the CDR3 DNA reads TGTGCCAGCAGTTTGGGGCTAGCGGGAGGAAGTGAGACCCAGTACTTC. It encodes CASSLGLAGGSETQYF.

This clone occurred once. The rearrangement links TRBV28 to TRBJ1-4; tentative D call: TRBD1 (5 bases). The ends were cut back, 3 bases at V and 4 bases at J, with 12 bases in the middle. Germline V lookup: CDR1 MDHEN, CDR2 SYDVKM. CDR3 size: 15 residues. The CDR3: CASSFGGNLNEKLFF. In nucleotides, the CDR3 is TGTGCCAGCAGTTTTGGGGGGAATCTTAATGAAAAACTGTTTTTT.

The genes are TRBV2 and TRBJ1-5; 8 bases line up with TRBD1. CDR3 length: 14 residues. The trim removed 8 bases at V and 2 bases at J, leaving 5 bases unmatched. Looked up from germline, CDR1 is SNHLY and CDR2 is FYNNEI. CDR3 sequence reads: CASDGQGGNQPQHF. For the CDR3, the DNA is TGTGCCAGCGACGGACAGGGAGGCAATCAGCCCCAGCATTTT. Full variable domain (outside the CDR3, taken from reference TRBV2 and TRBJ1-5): EPEVTQTPSHQVTQMGQEVILRCVPISNHLYFYWYRQILGQKVEFLVSFYNNEISEKSEIFDDQFSVERPDGSNFTLKIRSTKLEDSAMYFCASDGQGGNQPQHFGDGTRLSIL.

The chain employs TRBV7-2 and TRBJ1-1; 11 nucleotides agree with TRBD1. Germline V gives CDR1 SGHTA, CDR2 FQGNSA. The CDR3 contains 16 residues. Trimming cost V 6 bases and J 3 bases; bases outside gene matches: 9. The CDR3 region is CASRLQRTGGYTEAFF. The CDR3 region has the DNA TGTGCCAGCAGGCTTCAACGGACAGGGGGCTACACTGAAGCTTTCTTT.

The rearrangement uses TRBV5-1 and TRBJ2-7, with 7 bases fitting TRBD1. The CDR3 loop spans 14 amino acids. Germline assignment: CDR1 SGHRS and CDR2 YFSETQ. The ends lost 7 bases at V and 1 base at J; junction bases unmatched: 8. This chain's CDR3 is CASGVGDSSYEQYF. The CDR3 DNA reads TGCGCCAGCGGGGTCGGGGACAGTTCCTACGAGCAGTACTTC.

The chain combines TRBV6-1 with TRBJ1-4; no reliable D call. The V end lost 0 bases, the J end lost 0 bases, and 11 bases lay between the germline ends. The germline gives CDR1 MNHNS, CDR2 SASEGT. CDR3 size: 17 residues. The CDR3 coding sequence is TGTGCCAGCAGTGAAGCGAGAGTGATCGCAACTAATGAAAAACTGTTTTTT. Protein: CASSEARVIATNEKLFF.

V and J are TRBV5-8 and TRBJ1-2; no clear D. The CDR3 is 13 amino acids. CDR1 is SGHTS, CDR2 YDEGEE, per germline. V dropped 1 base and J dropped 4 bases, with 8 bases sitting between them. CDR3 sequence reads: CASSLRASYGYTF. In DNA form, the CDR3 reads TGTGCCAGCAGCTTGCGGGCCTCCTATGGCTACACCTTC.

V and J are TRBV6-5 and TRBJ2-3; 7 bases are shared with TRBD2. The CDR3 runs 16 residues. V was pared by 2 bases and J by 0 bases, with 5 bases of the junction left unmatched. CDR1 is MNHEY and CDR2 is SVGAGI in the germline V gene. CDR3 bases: TGTGCCAGCAGTTACGAGTCGGGAGGAAGCACAGATACGCAGTATTTT. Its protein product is CASSYESGGSTDTQYF.

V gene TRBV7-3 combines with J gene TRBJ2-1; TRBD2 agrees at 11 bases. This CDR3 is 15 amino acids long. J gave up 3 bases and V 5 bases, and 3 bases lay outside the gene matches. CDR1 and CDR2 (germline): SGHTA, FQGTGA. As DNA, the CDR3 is TGTGCCAGCAGCCCGGGACTAGCGGTCTACAATGAGCAGTTCTTC. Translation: CASSPGLAVYNEQFF.

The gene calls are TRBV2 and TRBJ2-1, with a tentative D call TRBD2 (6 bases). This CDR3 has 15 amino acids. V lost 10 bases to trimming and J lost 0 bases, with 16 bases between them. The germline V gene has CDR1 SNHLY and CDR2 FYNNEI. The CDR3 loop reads CAMLSSVSSYNEQFF. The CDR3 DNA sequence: TGTGCCATGCTGTCTAGCGTTAGCTCCTACAATGAGCAGTTCTTC.

The CDR3 is CASMPSGGADTQYF. CDR3 nucleotides: TGTGCCAGCATGCCCTCAGGGGGCGCAGATACGCAGTATTTT. The chain carries TRBV27 and TRBJ2-3; the match to TRBD1 covers 8 bases. The CDR3 totals 14 residues. The V segment lost 7 bases and the J segment 4 bases; nucleotides outside the gene matches: 7. Per the germline V gene, CDR1 is MNHEY and CDR2 is SMNVEV (reference sequence).

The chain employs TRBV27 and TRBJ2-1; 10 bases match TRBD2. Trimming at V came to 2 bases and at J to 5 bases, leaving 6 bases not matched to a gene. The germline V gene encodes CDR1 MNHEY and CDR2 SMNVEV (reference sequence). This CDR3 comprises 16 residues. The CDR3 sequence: CASSLPSGSPHNEQFF. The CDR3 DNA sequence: TGTGCCAGCAGTTTACCTAGCGGGAGCCCCCACAATGAGCAGTTCTTC.

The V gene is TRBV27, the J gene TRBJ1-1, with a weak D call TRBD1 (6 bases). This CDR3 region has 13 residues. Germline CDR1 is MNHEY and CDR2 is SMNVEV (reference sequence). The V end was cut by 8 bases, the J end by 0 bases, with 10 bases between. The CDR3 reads CASVGGLNTEAFF. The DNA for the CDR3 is TGTGCCAGCGTCGGGGGGCTGAACACTGAAGCTTTCTTT.

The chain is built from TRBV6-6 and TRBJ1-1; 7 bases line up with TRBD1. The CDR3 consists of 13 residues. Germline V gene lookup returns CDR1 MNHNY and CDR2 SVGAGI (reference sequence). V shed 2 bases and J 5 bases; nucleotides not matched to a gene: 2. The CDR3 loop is CASSYDRETEAFF. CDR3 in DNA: TGTGCCAGCAGTTACGACAGGGAGACTGAAGCTTTCTTT.

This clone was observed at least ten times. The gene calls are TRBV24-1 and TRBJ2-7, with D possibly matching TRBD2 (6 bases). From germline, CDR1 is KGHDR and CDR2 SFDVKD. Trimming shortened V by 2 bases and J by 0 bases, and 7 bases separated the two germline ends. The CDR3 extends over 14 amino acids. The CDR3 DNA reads TGTGCCACCAGTGATTCTAGCGCCTCCTACGAGCAGTACTTC. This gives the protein CATSDSSASYEQYF.

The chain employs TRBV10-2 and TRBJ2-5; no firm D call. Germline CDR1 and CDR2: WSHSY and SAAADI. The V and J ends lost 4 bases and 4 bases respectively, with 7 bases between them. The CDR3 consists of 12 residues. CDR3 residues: CASSAARETQYF. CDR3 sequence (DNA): TGCGCCAGCAGTGCCGCACGAGAGACCCAGTACTTC.

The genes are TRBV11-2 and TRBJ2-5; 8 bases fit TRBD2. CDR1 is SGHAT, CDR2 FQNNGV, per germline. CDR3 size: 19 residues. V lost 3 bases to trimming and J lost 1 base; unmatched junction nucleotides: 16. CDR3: CASSFSAGATPSSQETQYF. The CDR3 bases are TGTGCCAGCAGCTTCTCAGCGGGAGCAACGCCGTCTTCCCAAGAGACCCAGTACTTC.

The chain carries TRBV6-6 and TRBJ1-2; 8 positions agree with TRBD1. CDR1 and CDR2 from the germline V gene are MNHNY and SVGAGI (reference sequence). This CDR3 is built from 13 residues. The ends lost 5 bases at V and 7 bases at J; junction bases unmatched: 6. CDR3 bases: TGTGCCAGCAGTCAGCAGGGGGCGCGTGGCTACACCTTC. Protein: CASSQQGARGYTF.

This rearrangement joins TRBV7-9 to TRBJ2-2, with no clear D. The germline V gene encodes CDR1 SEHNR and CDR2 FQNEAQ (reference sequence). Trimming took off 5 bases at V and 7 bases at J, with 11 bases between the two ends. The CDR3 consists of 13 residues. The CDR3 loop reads CASSPAYGGELFF. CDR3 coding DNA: TGTGCCAGCAGCCCGGCTTACGGCGGGGAGCTGTTTTTT.

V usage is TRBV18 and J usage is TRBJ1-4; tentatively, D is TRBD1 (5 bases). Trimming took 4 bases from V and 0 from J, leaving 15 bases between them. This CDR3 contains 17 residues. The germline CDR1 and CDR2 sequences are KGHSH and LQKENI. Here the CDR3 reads CASSLIVTGATNEKLFF. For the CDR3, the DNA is TGTGCCAGCTCACTCATCGTCACGGGGGCAACTAATGAAAAACTGTTTTTT. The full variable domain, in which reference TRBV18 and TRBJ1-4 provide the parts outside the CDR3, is NAGVMQNPRHLVRRRGQEARLRCSPMKGHSHVYWYRQLPEEGLKFMVYLQKENIIDESGMPKERFSAEFPKEGPSILRIQQVVRGDSAAYFCASSLIVTGATNEKLFFGSGTQLSVL.

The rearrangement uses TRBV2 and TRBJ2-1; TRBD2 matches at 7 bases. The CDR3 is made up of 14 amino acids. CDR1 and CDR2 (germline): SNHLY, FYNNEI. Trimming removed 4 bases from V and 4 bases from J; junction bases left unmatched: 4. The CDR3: CASSGLADYNEQFF. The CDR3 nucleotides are TGTGCCAGCAGTGGACTAGCCGATTACAATGAGCAGTTCTTC. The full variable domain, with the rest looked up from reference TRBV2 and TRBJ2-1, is EPEVTQTPSHQVTQMGQEVILRCVPISNHLYFYWYRQILGQKVEFLVSFYNNEISEKSEIFDDQFSVERPDGSNFTLKIRSTKLEDSAMYFCASSGLADYNEQFFGPGTRLTVL.

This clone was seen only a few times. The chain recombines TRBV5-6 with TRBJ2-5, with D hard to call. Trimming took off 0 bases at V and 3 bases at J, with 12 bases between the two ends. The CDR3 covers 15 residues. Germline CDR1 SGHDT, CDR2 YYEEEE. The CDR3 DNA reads TGTGCCAGCAGCTTGGTAGGCCGGCCAGAAGAGACCCAGTACTTC. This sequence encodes CASSLVGRPEETQYF.

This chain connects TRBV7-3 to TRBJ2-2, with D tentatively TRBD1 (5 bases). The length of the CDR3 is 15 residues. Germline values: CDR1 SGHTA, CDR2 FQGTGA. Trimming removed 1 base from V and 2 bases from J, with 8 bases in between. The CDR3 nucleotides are TGTGCCAGCAGCTTAATAGGGGTAAACACCGGGGAGCTGTTTTTT. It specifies CASSLIGVNTGELFF.

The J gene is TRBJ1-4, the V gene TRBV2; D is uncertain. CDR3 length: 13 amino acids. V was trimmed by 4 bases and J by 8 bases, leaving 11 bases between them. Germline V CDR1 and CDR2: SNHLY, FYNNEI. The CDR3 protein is CASSGYNAEKLFF. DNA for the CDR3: TGTGCCAGCAGTGGATATAACGCGGAAAAACTGTTTTTT.

The DNA for the CDR3 is TGTGCCAGCTCCAGGGGGGGCACTGAAGCTTTCTTT. Its protein product is CASSRGGTEAFF. The chain uses TRBV2 and TRBJ1-1; TRBD1 aligns across 7 bases. The CDR3 is made up of 12 amino acids. Germline V gene lookup returns CDR1 SNHLY and CDR2 FYNNEI. Trimming took 8 bases from V and 4 from J; bases not matched to a gene: 4.

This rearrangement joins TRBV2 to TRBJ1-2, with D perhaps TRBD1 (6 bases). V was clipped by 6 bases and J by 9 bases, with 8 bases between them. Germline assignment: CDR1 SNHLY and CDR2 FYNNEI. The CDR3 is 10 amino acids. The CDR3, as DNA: TGTGCCAGCAGGGGGGCGAGCTACACCTTC. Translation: CASRGASYTF.

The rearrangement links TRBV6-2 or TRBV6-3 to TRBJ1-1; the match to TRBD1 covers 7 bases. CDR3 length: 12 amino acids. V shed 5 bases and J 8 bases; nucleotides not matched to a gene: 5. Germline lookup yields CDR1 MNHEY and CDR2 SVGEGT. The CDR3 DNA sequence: TGTGCCAGCAGTACCGGGACAGTCGAAGCTTTCTTT. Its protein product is CASSTGTVEAFF.

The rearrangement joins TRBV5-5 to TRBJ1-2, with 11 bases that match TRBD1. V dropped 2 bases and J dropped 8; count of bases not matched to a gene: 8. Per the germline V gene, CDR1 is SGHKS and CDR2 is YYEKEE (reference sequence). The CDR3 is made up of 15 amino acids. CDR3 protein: CASSLSRTGGRGYTF. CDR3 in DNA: TGTGCCAGCAGCTTAAGTAGGACAGGGGGCAGGGGCTACACCTTC.

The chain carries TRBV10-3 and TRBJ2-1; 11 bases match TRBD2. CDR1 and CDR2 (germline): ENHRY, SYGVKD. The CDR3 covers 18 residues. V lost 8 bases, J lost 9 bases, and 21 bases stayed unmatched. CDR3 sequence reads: CAISSGTSGHPLTGEQFF. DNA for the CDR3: TGTGCCATCTCGTCAGGGACTAGCGGCCATCCACTTACGGGTGAGCAGTTCTTC.